This T cell receptor beta chain was identified during a study of blood T cells in healthy people across ages. Study background: About one barcoded beta molecule per two T cells was captured by template switching. The study's findings and limits: As age increased, TCR beta diversity per million T cells fell in a roughly linear fashion.

Every donor contributed roughly 10 milliliters of peripheral blood by blood draw. With regard to this clonotype: Its antigen is currently unknown.

The V gene end was trimmed by 7 bases and the J gene end by 12 bases; junction bases not matched to a gene: 18. CDR1 SGHTA and CDR2 FQGNSA come from the germline V gene. The CDR3 loop spans 15 amino acids. Then a second PCR, running roughly 7 to 11 cycles, was carried out with a sample-barcoded 5' primer and a J-beta primer mix. Tagging of each cDNA molecule was performed by a template-switch adaptor with 12 random nucleotides. TCRdb reprocessed the 5' RACE reads with MiXCR, giving one entry per CDR3 protein. The sample lists hundreds of thousands of distinct CDR3 sequences; under 35% were seen once.

The receptor was isolated from a woman aged 80 or over in good health. This chain uses TRBV7-2 with TRBJ1-2, with 9 positions matching TRBD1. Sequences were obtained from blood. CDR3 in amino acids: CASTNRQGGLGGHTF. CDR3 DNA: TGTGCCAGCACCAATAGACAGGGGGGACTTGGCGGCCACACCTTC.